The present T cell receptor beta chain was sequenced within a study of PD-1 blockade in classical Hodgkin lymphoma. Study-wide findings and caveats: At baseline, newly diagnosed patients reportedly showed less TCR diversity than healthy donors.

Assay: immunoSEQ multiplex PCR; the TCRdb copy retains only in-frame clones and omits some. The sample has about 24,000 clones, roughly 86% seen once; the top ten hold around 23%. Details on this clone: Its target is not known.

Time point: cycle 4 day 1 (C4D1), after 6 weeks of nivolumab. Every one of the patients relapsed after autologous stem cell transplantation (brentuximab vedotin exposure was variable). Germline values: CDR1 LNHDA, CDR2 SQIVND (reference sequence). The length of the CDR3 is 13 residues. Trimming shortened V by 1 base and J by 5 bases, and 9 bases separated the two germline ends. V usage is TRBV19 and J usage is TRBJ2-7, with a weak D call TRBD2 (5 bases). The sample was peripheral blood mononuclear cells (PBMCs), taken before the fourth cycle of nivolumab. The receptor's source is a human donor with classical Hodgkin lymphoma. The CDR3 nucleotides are TGTGCCAGTAGTATAGGAGGAGGTGACGAGCAGTACTTC. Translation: CASSIGGGDEQYF.